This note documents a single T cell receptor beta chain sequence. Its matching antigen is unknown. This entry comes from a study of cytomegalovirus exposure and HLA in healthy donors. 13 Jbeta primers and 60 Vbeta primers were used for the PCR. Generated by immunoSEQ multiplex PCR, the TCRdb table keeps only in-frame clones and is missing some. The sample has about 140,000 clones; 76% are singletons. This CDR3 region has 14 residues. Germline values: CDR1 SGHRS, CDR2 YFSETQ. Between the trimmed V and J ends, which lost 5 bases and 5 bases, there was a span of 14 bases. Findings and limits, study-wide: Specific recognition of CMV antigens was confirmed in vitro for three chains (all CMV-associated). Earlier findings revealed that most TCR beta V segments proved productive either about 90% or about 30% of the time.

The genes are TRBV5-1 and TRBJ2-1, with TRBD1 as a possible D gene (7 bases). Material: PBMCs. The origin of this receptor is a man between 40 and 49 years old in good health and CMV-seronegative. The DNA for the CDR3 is TGCGCCAGCAGAGGGGGGACAGCCAACAATGAGCAGTTCTTC. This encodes CASRGGTANNEQFF.